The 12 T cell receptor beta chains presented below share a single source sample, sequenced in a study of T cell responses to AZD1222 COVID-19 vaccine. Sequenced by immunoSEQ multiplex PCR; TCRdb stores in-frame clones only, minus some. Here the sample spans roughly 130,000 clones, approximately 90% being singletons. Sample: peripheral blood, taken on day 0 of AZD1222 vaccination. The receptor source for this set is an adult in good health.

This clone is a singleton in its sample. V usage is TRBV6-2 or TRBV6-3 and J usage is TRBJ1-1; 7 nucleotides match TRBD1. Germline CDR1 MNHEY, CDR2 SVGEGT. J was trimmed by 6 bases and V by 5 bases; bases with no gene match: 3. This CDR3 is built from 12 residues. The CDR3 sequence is CASSLGQAEAFF. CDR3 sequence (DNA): TGTGCCAGCAGTCTTGGACAGGCTGAAGCTTTCTTT.

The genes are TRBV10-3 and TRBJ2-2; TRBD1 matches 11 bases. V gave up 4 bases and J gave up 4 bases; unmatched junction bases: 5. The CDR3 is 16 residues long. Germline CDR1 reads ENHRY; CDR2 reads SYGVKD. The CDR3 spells CAISGGQGAGTGELFF. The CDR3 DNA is TGTGCCATCAGTGGTGGACAGGGGGCCGGCACCGGGGAGCTGTTTTTT.

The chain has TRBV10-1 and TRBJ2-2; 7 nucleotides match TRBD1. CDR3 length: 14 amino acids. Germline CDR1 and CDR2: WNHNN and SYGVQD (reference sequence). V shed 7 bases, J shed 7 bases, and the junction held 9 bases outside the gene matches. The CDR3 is CASTRQGQIGELFF. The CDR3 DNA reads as TGCGCCAGCACACGACAGGGCCAAATCGGGGAGCTGTTTTTT.

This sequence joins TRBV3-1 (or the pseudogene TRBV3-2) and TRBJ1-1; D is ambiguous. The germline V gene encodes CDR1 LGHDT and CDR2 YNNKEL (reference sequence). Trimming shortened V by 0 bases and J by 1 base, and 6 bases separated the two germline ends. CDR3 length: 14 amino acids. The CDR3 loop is CASSQELRNTEAFF. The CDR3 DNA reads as TGTGCCAGCAGCCAAGAGTTGAGGAACACTGAAGCTTTCTTT.

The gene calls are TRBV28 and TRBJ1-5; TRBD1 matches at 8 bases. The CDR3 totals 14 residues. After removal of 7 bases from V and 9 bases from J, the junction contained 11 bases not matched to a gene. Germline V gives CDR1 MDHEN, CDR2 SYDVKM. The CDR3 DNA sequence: TGTGCCAGCAAATGGGACAGGCTGGTGTGGCCCCAGCATTTT. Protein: CASKWDRLVWPQHF.

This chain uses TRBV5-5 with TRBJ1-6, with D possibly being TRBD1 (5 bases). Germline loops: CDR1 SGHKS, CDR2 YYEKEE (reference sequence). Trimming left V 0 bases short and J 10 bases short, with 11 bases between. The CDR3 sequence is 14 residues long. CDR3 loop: CASSLGGGSSPLHF. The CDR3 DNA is TGTGCCAGCAGCTTGGGGGGCGGGAGCTCACCCCTCCACTTT.

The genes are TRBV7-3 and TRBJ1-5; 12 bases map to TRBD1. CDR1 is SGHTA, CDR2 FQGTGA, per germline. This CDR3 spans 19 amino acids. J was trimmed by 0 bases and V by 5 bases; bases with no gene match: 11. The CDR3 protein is CASSDIGTGGFYSNQPQHF. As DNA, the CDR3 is TGTGCCAGCAGCGACATTGGGACAGGGGGCTTCTATAGCAATCAGCCCCAGCATTTT.

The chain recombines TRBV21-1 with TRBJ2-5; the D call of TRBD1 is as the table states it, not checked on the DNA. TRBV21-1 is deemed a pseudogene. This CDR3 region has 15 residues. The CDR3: CASSKSRQGEKTQYF. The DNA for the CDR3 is TGTGCCAGCAGCAAATCGCGACAGGGGGAAAAGACCCAGTACTTC.

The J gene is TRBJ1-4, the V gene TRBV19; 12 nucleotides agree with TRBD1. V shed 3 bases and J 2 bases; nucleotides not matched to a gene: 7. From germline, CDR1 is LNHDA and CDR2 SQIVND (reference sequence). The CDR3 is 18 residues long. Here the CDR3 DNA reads TGTGCCAGTAGTATCGGGACAGGGGGCATGTTTACTAATGAAAAACTGTTTTTT. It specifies CASSIGTGGMFTNEKLFF.

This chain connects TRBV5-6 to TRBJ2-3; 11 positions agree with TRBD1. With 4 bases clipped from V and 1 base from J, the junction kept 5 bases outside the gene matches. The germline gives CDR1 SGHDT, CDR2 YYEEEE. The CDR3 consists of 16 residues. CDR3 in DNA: TGTGCCAGCAGCGTTAGGACAGGGGGCGGCACAGATACGCAGTATTTT. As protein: CASSVRTGGGTDTQYF.

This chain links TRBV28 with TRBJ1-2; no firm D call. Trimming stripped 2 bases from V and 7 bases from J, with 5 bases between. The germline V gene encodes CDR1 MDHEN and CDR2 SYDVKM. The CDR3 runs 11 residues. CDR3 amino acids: CASSLRGGYTF. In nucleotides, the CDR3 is TGTGCCAGCAGTTTACGAGGTGGCTACACCTTC.

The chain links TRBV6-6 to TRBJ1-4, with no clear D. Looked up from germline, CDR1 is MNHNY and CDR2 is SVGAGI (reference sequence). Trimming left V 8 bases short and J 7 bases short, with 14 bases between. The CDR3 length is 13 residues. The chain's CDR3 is CASLDLAFEKLFF. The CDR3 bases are TGTGCCAGCCTCGACCTGGCATTTGAAAAACTGTTTTTT.